Given below is one TCR beta chain in context. Its antigen is not known. The germline CDR1 and CDR2 sequences are SGHDT and YYEEEE. There are 15 residues in the CDR3. Between the trimmed V and J ends, which lost 4 bases and 6 bases, there was a span of 16 bases. PCR primers comprised 60 Vbeta and 13 Jbeta primers. Some clones are missing from TCRdb's copy, which holds only in-frame ones; the method was immunoSEQ multiplex PCR. Among around 150,000 clones, around 76% were seen once, and the ten largest hold roughly 1.9%. The data were taken from a study of cytomegalovirus exposure and HLA in healthy donors. Study-wide findings and caveats: Another analysis was done later, and it associated around 17,000 TCR beta sequences with HLA alleles at 0.05 false discovery rate. HLA-A and HLA-B allele assignments for most subjects were reportedly predicted accurately using TCR beta sequences. Some V segments, TRBV6-2 and TRBV6-3 among them, were indistinguishable and were therefore excluded.

The chain couples TRBV5-6 to TRBJ1-4, with D uncertain. The source of this sequence is a female donor in good health and CMV-seronegative. Sample: PBMCs. The CDR3 spells CASSTGQASDEKLFF. CDR3 bases: TGTGCCAGCAGCACCGGCCAGGCCAGTGATGAAAAACTGTTTTTT.